Shown below are 19 T cell receptor beta chains from a single sample sequenced in a study of cytomegalovirus exposure and HLA in healthy donors. The PCR was carried out with 60 Vbeta primers and 13 Jbeta primers. Measured with immunoSEQ multiplex PCR; TCRdb has only the in-frame clones, and not every one. Of about 93,000 clones detected, around 84% appear once; the ten largest clones hold 3.3%. Sequenced: PBMCs. The receptors stem from a woman aged 40-49 years in good health and CMV-seronegative.

In DNA form, the CDR3 reads TGCGCCAGCAGTGGAAAGGGACAGCAAGCCCGAGAGTCAGGTAAGACCCAGTACTTC. Its translation: CASSGKGQQARESGKTQYF. The chain joins TRBV10-1 to TRBJ2-5; 7 nucleotides agree with TRBD1. The germline V gene encodes CDR1 WNHNN and CDR2 SYGVQD (reference sequence). Germline trimming cut 4 bases from V and 6 bases from J; bases unmatched to any gene: 23. This CDR3 has 19 residues.

The gene calls are TRBV5-5 and TRBJ2-7; D call uncertain. CDR1 and CDR2 (germline): SGHKS, YYEKEE (reference sequence). V was clipped by 4 bases and J by 7 bases, with 15 bases between them. This CDR3 has 13 amino acids. CDR3 in amino acids: CASSPEFYLEQYF. The CDR3 bases are TGTGCCAGCAGCCCCGAGTTTTACCTGGAGCAGTACTTC. Full variable domain (remainder filled in from reference TRBV5-5 and TRBJ2-7): DAGVTQSPTHLIKTRGQQVTLRCSPISGHKSVSWYQQVLGQGPQFIFQYYEKEERGRGNFPDRFSARQFPNYSSELNVNALLLGDSALYLCASSPEFYLEQYFGPGTRLTVT.

This clone was detected a few times. The V call is TRBV5-1, the J call TRBJ1-1, with D perhaps TRBD1 (6 bases). CDR3 size: 14 residues. Germline V lookup: CDR1 SGHRS, CDR2 YFSETQ. The V end was cut by 0 bases, the J end by 5 bases, with 11 bases between. The CDR3 DNA sequence: TGCGCCAGCAGCTTGGAAGGGGGAAGAACTGAAGCTTTCTTT. This translates into CASSLEGGRTEAFF.

V is TRBV5-6 and J is TRBJ2-2, with 8 nucleotides matching TRBD2. CDR1 is SGHDT and CDR2 is YYEEEE in the germline V gene. Trimming cost V 4 bases and J 8 bases; bases outside gene matches: 10. The CDR3 sequence is 15 residues long. In nucleotides, the CDR3 is TGTGCCAGCAGCCCCGGACTAGCAGCTTTAGGGGAGCTGTTTTTT. Encoded protein: CASSPGLAALGELFF.

The rearrangement joins TRBV11-2 to TRBJ2-7; D gene uncertain. Germline CDR1 reads SGHAT; CDR2 reads FQNNGV. This CDR3 region has 14 residues. The V end was cut by 1 base, the J end by 3 bases, with 10 bases between. Written as DNA, the CDR3 is TGTGCCAGCAGCTTAGGAGGCTCCCTCTACGAGCAGTACTTC. It encodes CASSLGGSLYEQYF.

This rearrangement joins TRBV6-1 to TRBJ2-7; no clear D gene. Germline V gene lookup returns CDR1 MNHNS and CDR2 SASEGT. Trimming pared 2 bases from V and 0 bases from J, leaving 14 bases between. The CDR3 totals 16 residues. The CDR3 spells CASSEYGFESSYEQYF. DNA of the CDR3: TGTGCCAGCAGTGAATATGGTTTTGAGAGCTCCTACGAGCAGTACTTC.

This rearrangement joins TRBV18 to TRBJ2-7; D possibly corresponds to TRBD2 (6 bases). This CDR3 contains 13 residues. CDR1 and CDR2 from the germline V gene are KGHSH and LQKENI. The V and J ends lost 4 bases and 5 bases respectively, with 12 bases between them. The CDR3 loop is CASSRRELDEQYF. In nucleotides, the CDR3 is TGTGCCAGCTCACGTCGGGAGCTCGACGAGCAGTACTTC.

The J gene is TRBJ2-7, the V gene TRBV28; 9 nucleotides agree with TRBD1. Trimming at V came to 3 bases and at J to 5 bases, leaving 5 bases not matched to a gene. This CDR3 comprises 14 residues. The germline CDR1 and CDR2 sequences are MDHEN and SYDVKM. CDR3 sequence: CASSFRDRDHEQYF. Written as DNA, the CDR3 is TGTGCCAGCAGTTTCAGGGACAGGGATCACGAGCAGTACTTC.

This chain joins TRBV5-1 and TRBJ2-7; 9 bases line up with TRBD1. After removal of 2 bases from V and 3 bases from J, the junction contained 3 bases not matched to a gene. From germline, CDR1 is SGHRS and CDR2 YFSETQ. The CDR3 spans 14 residues. In nucleotides, the CDR3 is TGCGCCAGCAGCTTAAAGACAGGGGGCTACGAGCAGTACTTC. Encoded protein: CASSLKTGGYEQYF.

The rearrangement uses TRBV27 and TRBJ1-5, with 8 bases fitting TRBD1. Germline lookup yields CDR1 MNHEY and CDR2 SMNVEV (reference sequence). The CDR3 length is 15 residues. With V trimmed by 2 bases and J by 5 bases, 5 bases remained unmatched. CDR3 loop: CASSLRPGGDQPQHF. Here the CDR3 DNA reads TGTGCCAGCAGTTTAAGGCCAGGGGGCGATCAGCCCCAGCATTTT.

The chain is built from TRBV19 and TRBJ2-7, with D possibly matching TRBD2 (5 bases). Trimming cost V 4 bases and J 0 bases, with 13 bases left between them. Germline loops: CDR1 LNHDA, CDR2 SQIVND (reference sequence). The CDR3 contains 15 residues. The CDR3 here is CASSRLSGFSYEQYF. In nucleotides, the CDR3 is TGTGCCAGTAGTAGACTATCCGGGTTCTCCTACGAGCAGTACTTC.

The gene calls are TRBV18 and TRBJ2-7; D is perhaps TRBD1 (5 bases). CDR1 and CDR2 (germline): KGHSH, LQKENI. The CDR3 sequence is 13 residues long. The V end was cut by 1 base, the J end by 3 bases, with 7 bases between. The DNA for the CDR3 is TGTGCCAGCTCACCACGAAGGGGCTACGAGCAGTACTTC. Its translation is CASSPRRGYEQYF.

The chain links TRBV28 to TRBJ2-3; 13 positions match TRBD2. The junction had 8 bases not matched to a gene; V was cut back by 8 bases and J by 0 bases. There are 17 residues in the CDR3. Germline values: CDR1 MDHEN, CDR2 SYDVKM. The CDR3 DNA sequence: TGTGCCAGCCCCCCTGCGACTAGCGGGGGGAGCACAGATACGCAGTATTTT. Amino acid sequence: CASPPATSGGSTDTQYF. Full variable domain (rest looked up from reference TRBV28 and TRBJ2-3): DVKVTQSSRYLVKRTGEKVFLECVQDMDHENMFWYRQDPGLGLRLIYFSYDVKMKEKGDIPEGYSVSREKKERFSLILESASTNQTSMYLCASPPATSGGSTDTQYFGPGTRLTVL.

The genes are TRBV19 and TRBJ2-7, with TRBD1 matching 9 bases. Germline lookup yields CDR1 LNHDA and CDR2 SQIVND (reference sequence). V shed 5 bases, J shed 7 bases, and the junction held 9 bases outside the gene matches. The CDR3 runs 14 residues. CDR3 sequence reads: CASSSGQGGGEQYF. The CDR3 DNA sequence: TGTGCCAGTAGTTCGGGACAGGGAGGTGGAGAGCAGTACTTC. Full variable domain (missing parts from reference TRBV19 and TRBJ2-7): DGGITQSPKYLFRKEGQNVTLSCEQNLNHDAMYWYRQDPGQGLRLIYYSQIVNDFQKGDIAEGYSVSREKKESFPLTVTSAQKNPTAFYLCASSSGQGGGEQYFGPGTRLTVT.

This rearrangement joins TRBV7-6 to TRBJ2-6; D is unclear. The CDR3 has 15 residues. The germline CDR1 and CDR2 sequences are SGHVS and FNYEAQ. Deletions cut 2 bases from V and 5 bases from J, with 10 bases between. CDR3 protein: CASSLSPERANVLTF. The CDR3 nucleotides are TGTGCCAGCAGCTTATCCCCGGAGCGGGCCAACGTCCTGACTTTC. The whole variable domain, remainder taken from reference TRBV7-6 and TRBJ2-6, is GAGVSQSPRYKVTKRGQDVALRCDPISGHVSLYWYRQALGQGPEFLTYFNYEAQQDKSGLPNDRFSAERPEGSISTLTIQRTEQRDSAMYRCASSLSPERANVLTFGAGSRLTVL.

The V and J genes are TRBV29-1 and TRBJ2-7; D is possibly TRBD2 (6 bases). The CDR3 consists of 14 residues. Germline-derived CDR1 and CDR2 are SQVTM and ANQGSEA. V was shortened by 2 bases and J by 5 bases, with 16 bases between the two germline ends. The DNA of the CDR3 is TGCAGCGTTGAAACGGACGGGAGTCTTAACGAGCAGTACTTC. The encoded protein is CSVETDGSLNEQYF.

The rearrangement joins TRBV29-1 to TRBJ2-3, with TRBD2 matching 7 bases. The CDR3 totals 12 residues. Germline assignment: CDR1 SQVTM and CDR2 ANQGSEA. V shed 4 bases and J 6 bases; nucleotides not matched to a gene: 4. The CDR3 loop is CSVAGGSDTQYF. CDR3 bases: TGCAGCGTTGCGGGCGGGAGCGATACGCAGTATTTT.

Regarding this clone: One junction end does not reproduce the germline sequence, and a read error may be involved. This rearrangement joins TRBV7-9 to TRBJ2-7; D is uncertain. Per the germline V gene, CDR1 is SEHNR and CDR2 is FQNEAQ (reference sequence). The CDR3 covers 14 residues. CDR3 loop: CSSSPSAVSYEQYF. The CDR3, as DNA: TGTTCCAGCAGTCCTTCCGCAGTATCCTACGAGCAGTACTTC.

The genes are TRBV29-1 and TRBJ2-3; D gene unclear. There are 13 residues in the CDR3. Germline CDR1 is SQVTM and CDR2 is ANQGSEA. V was shortened by 6 bases and J by 2 bases, with 12 bases between the two germline ends. The CDR3 here is CSVRSQNTDTQYF. DNA of the CDR3: TGCAGCGTCCGGTCGCAAAACACAGATACGCAGTATTTT.